Each of the 32 T cell receptor beta chains below was sequenced from the same sample in a study of blood T cell repertoires in COVID-19. Repertoires were generated with immunoSEQ multiplex PCR, while TCRdb's copy carries only in-frame clones and drops some. In the table there are about 150,000 clones, around 85% of which are singletons. Sequenced material: peripheral blood. These receptor sequences come from a man in his sixties with COVID-19, enrolled during active disease.

The genes are TRBV11-2 and TRBJ2-3; the match to TRBD2 covers 7 bases. This CDR3 is 13 amino acids long. CDR1 is SGHAT, CDR2 FQNNGV, per germline. Trimming cost V 2 bases and J 7 bases; bases outside gene matches: 3. This CDR3 is CASSLLSGNTQYF. CDR3 nucleotides: TGTGCCAGCAGCTTACTCAGCGGGAATACGCAGTATTTT.

In this sample, this clone turned up a few times. The J gene is TRBJ1-4, the V gene TRBV5-1; D is ambiguous. The CDR3 runs to 15 residues. Per the germline V gene, CDR1 is SGHRS and CDR2 is YFSETQ. V lost 4 bases, J lost 0 bases, and 10 bases lay in between. The CDR3 DNA follows: TGCGCCAGCAGCGTAGGCGACTCAACTAATGAAAAACTGTTTTTT. Translating it yields CASSVGDSTNEKLFF.

CDR3 nucleotides: TGTGCCAGCAGCGATCACGGAGAAACTGAAGCTTTCTTT. Translated, it gives CASSDHGETEAFF. The chain employs TRBV7-9 and TRBJ1-1; D remains ambiguous. The germline gives CDR1 SEHNR, CDR2 FQNEAQ (reference sequence). V lost 5 bases and J lost 5, with 12 bases in between. The CDR3 sequence is 13 residues long.

The V gene is TRBV6-5, the J gene TRBJ1-1; D not certain. V gave up 8 bases and J gave up 5 bases, with 15 bases separating them. Germline CDR1 is MNHEY and CDR2 is SVGAGI. This CDR3 contains 13 residues. CDR3 bases: TGTGCCAGCGGCCCCGTGAGGGCGACTGAAGCTTTCTTT. It translates to CASGPVRATEAFF.

The DNA for the CDR3 is TGTGCCTGGAGCCCGGGTATCCTGAACACTGAAGCTTTCTTT. This encodes CAWSPGILNTEAFF. The chain has TRBV30 and TRBJ1-1, with D hard to call. Germline V gene sequence: CDR1 GTSNPN, CDR2 SVGIG (reference sequence). CDR3 length: 14 amino acids. The V gene lost 3 bases and the J gene lost 0 bases, with 11 bases spanning the gap.

The chain employs TRBV7-3 and TRBJ2-5; 12 bases map to TRBD2. Germline loops: CDR1 SGHTA, CDR2 FQGTGA. The V segment lost 5 bases and the J segment 4 bases; nucleotides outside the gene matches: 8. The CDR3 loop spans 16 amino acids. The CDR3 coding sequence is TGTGCCAGCAGCCTGCTAGCGGGAGGGGCCGGAGAGACCCAGTACTTC. It codes for CASSLLAGGAGETQYF.

The CDR3 sequence is CASSPPQGVHGYTF. DNA for the CDR3: TGTGCCAGCAGCCCACCACAGGGGGTCCATGGCTACACCTTC. The rearrangement joins TRBV11-3 to TRBJ1-2, with TRBD1 identical over 8 bases. J was trimmed by 6 bases and V by 5 bases; bases with no gene match: 8. The CDR3 extends over 14 amino acids. Germline V CDR1 and CDR2: SGHNT, YENEEA.

This chain joins TRBV28 and TRBJ1-1, with 7 nucleotides matching TRBD1. CDR3 length: 15 amino acids. Germline lookup yields CDR1 MDHEN and CDR2 SYDVKM. The V segment lost 6 bases and the J segment 4 bases; nucleotides outside the gene matches: 11. The CDR3 protein is CASSPTDRAATEAFF. For the CDR3, the DNA is TGTGCCAGCAGCCCGACTGACAGGGCGGCCACTGAAGCTTTCTTT.

The chain uses TRBV5-1 and TRBJ1-2; 8 nucleotides line up with TRBD1. Losses at the gene ends were 4 bases for V and 5 bases for J; bases not matched to a gene: 10. The germline V gene has CDR1 SGHRS and CDR2 YFSETQ. This CDR3 contains 15 residues. The CDR3 loop is CASSGGQGSKYGYTF. The CDR3 nucleotides are TGCGCCAGCAGCGGAGGACAGGGCTCGAAGTATGGCTACACCTTC.

The chain recombines TRBV14 with TRBJ1-4; D is unclear. Germline V gene lookup returns CDR1 SGHDN and CDR2 FVKESK. V lost 5 bases to trimming and J lost 7 bases, with 14 bases between them. The CDR3 has 14 amino acids. CDR3: CASSAWAAGEKLFF. CDR3 nucleotides: TGTGCCAGCAGCGCCTGGGCTGCCGGTGAAAAACTGTTTTTT.

This clone occurred a few times. The rearrangement joins TRBV6-6 to TRBJ1-5; D call uncertain. Trimming left V 2 bases short and J 2 bases short, with 7 bases between. The CDR3 covers 14 residues. Germline CDR1 reads MNHNY; CDR2 reads SVGAGI (reference sequence). CDR3 sequence reads: CASSYGEGNQPQHF. CDR3 nucleotide sequence: TGTGCCAGCAGTTACGGAGAGGGCAATCAGCCCCAGCATTTT.

The chain recombines TRBV11-2 with TRBJ1-6, with TRBD1 matching 8 bases. V was clipped by 5 bases and J by 6 bases; unmatched bases: 12. This CDR3 has 17 amino acids. Germline CDR1 is SGHAT and CDR2 is FQNNGV. The CDR3, as DNA: TGTGCCAGCAGCCTAACCCTCCAGGGGGCGGTTAATTCACCCCTCCACTTT. Its translation: CASSLTLQGAVNSPLHF.

The V and J genes are TRBV27 and TRBJ1-5; D is unclear. V gave up 3 bases and J gave up 3 bases, with 3 bases separating them. Germline V gene data show CDR1 as MNHEY and CDR2 as SMNVEV (reference sequence). The CDR3 spans 12 residues. The CDR3: CASSFLNQPQHF. The CDR3 DNA follows: TGTGCCAGCAGTTTCCTCAATCAGCCCCAGCATTTT.

The chain links TRBV29-1 to TRBJ1-1, with TRBD1 matching 7 bases. The V gene's germline CDR1 is SQVTM and CDR2 ANQGSEA. V was clipped by 7 bases and J by 5 bases; unmatched bases: 10. This CDR3 has 13 amino acids. CDR3 DNA: TGCAGCGGAAGACAACAGGGGTATACTGAAGCTTTCTTT. Amino acids: CSGRQQGYTEAFF.

The chain uses TRBV18 and TRBJ1-2, with 7 bases identical to TRBD1. The germline gives CDR1 KGHSH, CDR2 LQKENI. CDR3 length: 16 amino acids. The J segment lost 4 bases and the V segment lost 5 bases, leaving 13 bases of the junction unmatched. The chain's CDR3 is CASSSRTGTDLYGYTF. The CDR3, as DNA: TGTGCCAGCTCATCACGAACAGGGACAGACCTCTATGGCTACACCTTC. The entire variable domain, with the rest obtained from reference TRBV18 and TRBJ1-2, is as follows: NAGVMQNPRHLVRRRGQEARLRCSPMKGHSHVYWYRQLPEEGLKFMVYLQKENIIDESGMPKERFSAEFPKEGPSILRIQQVVRGDSAAYFCASSSRTGTDLYGYTFGSGTRLTVV.

The V call is TRBV19, the J call TRBJ1-1; no reliable D call. The V and J ends lost 6 bases and 1 base respectively, with 12 bases between them. The CDR3 is 14 amino acids. Germline CDR1 LNHDA, CDR2 SQIVND (reference sequence). DNA for the CDR3: TGTGCCAGTAGGGAGGAGGGTAGGAACACTGAAGCTTTCTTT. This encodes CASREEGRNTEAFF.

A single count supports this clone. The chain employs TRBV7-2 and TRBJ2-2, with 10 bases aligning to TRBD1. The CDR3 covers 16 residues. V shed 3 bases and J 6 bases; nucleotides not matched to a gene: 7. Germline values: CDR1 SGHTA, CDR2 FQGNSA. For the CDR3, the DNA is TGTGCCAGCAGCTTGGCGGGACAGGGGATGCCCGGGGAGCTGTTTTTT. This translates into CASSLAGQGMPGELFF.

This chain joins TRBV3-1 (or the pseudogene TRBV3-2) and TRBJ2-7; TRBD2 aligns across 7 bases. The V and J ends lost 5 bases and 2 bases, in that order; junction bases with no gene match: 6. CDR1 is LGHDT and CDR2 is YNNKEL in the germline V gene (reference sequence). This CDR3 is 14 amino acids long. CDR3: CASSGGGLAYEQYF. DNA for the CDR3: TGTGCCAGCAGCGGGGGGGGGTTGGCCTACGAGCAGTACTTC.

V and J are TRBV3-1 (or the pseudogene TRBV3-2) and TRBJ2-7; TRBD1 matches 10 bases. The germline V gene encodes CDR1 LGHDT and CDR2 YNNKEL (reference sequence). Losses at the gene ends were 3 bases for V and 4 bases for J; bases not matched to a gene: 9. The CDR3 totals 16 residues. CDR3 in amino acids: CASSHTPGQGSYEQYF. CDR3 in DNA: TGTGCCAGCAGCCATACGCCGGGACAGGGGTCTTACGAGCAGTACTTC.

This chain uses TRBV18 with TRBJ2-7; TRBD2 agrees at 13 bases. Germline V CDR1 and CDR2: KGHSH, LQKENI. The CDR3 is 15 residues long. After removal of 5 bases from V and 6 bases from J, the junction contained 7 bases not matched to a gene. CDR3 DNA: TGTGCCAGCTCAGACGGACTAGCGGGAGTGTCCGAGCAGTACTTC. Translating gives CASSDGLAGVSEQYF.

This sequence joins TRBV2 and TRBJ1-5; D is possibly TRBD1 (5 bases). There are 13 residues in the CDR3. Trimming left V 8 bases short and J 5 bases short, with 13 bases between. The V gene's germline CDR1 is SNHLY and CDR2 FYNNEI. The CDR3 here is CASLSGRHQPQHF. For the CDR3, the DNA is TGTGCCAGCCTATCAGGGAGGCATCAGCCCCAGCATTTT.

The rearrangement links TRBV28 to TRBJ1-2; 10 bases map to TRBD1. The CDR3 has 17 residues. The V segment lost 2 bases and the J segment 7 bases; nucleotides outside the gene matches: 13. The V gene's germline CDR1 is MDHEN and CDR2 SYDVKM. CDR3 sequence (DNA): TGTGCCAGCAGTTTAGTCGGGACAGGGGTTATGTTTAGTGGCTACACCTTC. Residues: CASSLVGTGVMFSGYTF.

The chain joins TRBV18 to TRBJ1-1, with D maybe TRBD1 (6 bases). The CDR3 runs to 14 residues. The germline V gene encodes CDR1 KGHSH and CDR2 LQKENI. The V and J ends lost 6 bases and 3 bases respectively, with 14 bases between them. CDR3: CASSPGAQHTEAFF. The CDR3 bases are TGTGCCAGCTCCCCAGGGGCGCAGCACACTGAAGCTTTCTTT.

This clone was detected only a few times. The chain links TRBV6-2 or TRBV6-3 to TRBJ2-7; D gene uncertain. Germline V gene sequence: CDR1 MNHEY, CDR2 SVGEGT. Trimming shortened V by 0 bases and J by 7 bases, and 7 bases separated the two germline ends. CDR3 length: 12 residues. CDR3 sequence reads: CASSYSQREQYF. CDR3 nucleotides: TGTGCCAGCAGTTACTCGCAGAGGGAGCAGTACTTC.

This chain uses TRBV18 with TRBJ1-2; 10 positions agree with TRBD1. The CDR3 is made up of 14 amino acids. Trimming at V came to 5 bases and at J to 6 bases, leaving 6 bases not matched to a gene. Germline V gene sequence: CDR1 KGHSH, CDR2 LQKENI. The CDR3 sequence is CASSTGQGRDGYTF. The CDR3, as DNA: TGTGCCAGCTCAACGGGACAGGGGAGGGATGGCTACACCTTC.

The DNA of the CDR3 is TGTGCCAGCGTGGCTGCTAGCACAGATACGCAGTATTTT. Protein product: CASVAASTDTQYF. The chain is built from TRBV27 and TRBJ2-3; D unresolved. Germline V gene sequence: CDR1 MNHEY, CDR2 SMNVEV (reference sequence). V was trimmed by 8 bases and J by 0 bases, leaving 9 bases between them. The CDR3 has 13 residues.

This chain uses TRBV25-1 with TRBJ2-4; tentative D call: TRBD2 (6 bases). V was pared by 7 bases and J by 5 bases, with 12 bases between. CDR1 is MGHDK and CDR2 is SYGVNS in the germline V gene. The CDR3 runs 13 residues. CDR3 in amino acids: CASTGTPQNIQYF. In nucleotides, the CDR3 is TGTGCCAGCACCGGGACTCCTCAAAACATTCAGTACTTC.

V usage is TRBV14 and J usage is TRBJ2-1; 9 nucleotides line up with TRBD2. Germline V gene sequence: CDR1 SGHDN, CDR2 FVKESK. The CDR3 is 15 amino acids. After removal of 4 bases from V and 7 bases from J, the junction contained 8 bases not matched to a gene. CDR3 amino acids: CASSLPGLAGNEQFF. The CDR3 coding sequence is TGTGCCAGCAGCCTACCGGGACTAGCTGGAAATGAGCAGTTCTTC.

V and J are TRBV11-2 and TRBJ2-1, with D perhaps TRBD1 (6 bases). Trimming took off 5 bases at V and 0 bases at J, with 14 bases between the two ends. CDR3 length: 16 amino acids. CDR1 and CDR2 (germline): SGHAT, FQNNGV. CDR3 DNA: TGTGCCAGCAGCAAGCCTGGACAGAACTCCTACAATGAGCAGTTCTTC. Its protein is CASSKPGQNSYNEQFF.

The chain recombines TRBV18 with TRBJ1-1; possibly TRBD1 for D (6 bases). The CDR3 extends over 12 amino acids. The germline V gene has CDR1 KGHSH and CDR2 LQKENI. Trimming left V 3 bases short and J 5 bases short, with 7 bases between. The CDR3 DNA is TGTGCCAGCTCACCCACAGGGACTGAAGCTTTCTTT. Its protein product is CASSPTGTEAFF.

The chain carries TRBV27 and TRBJ1-1; D perhaps matches TRBD1 (6 bases). Germline CDR1 and CDR2: MNHEY and SMNVEV (reference sequence). Trimming cost V 6 bases and J 2 bases, with 16 bases left between them. This CDR3 contains 15 residues. CDR3 loop: CASSDGGTINTEAFF. The CDR3 coding sequence is TGTGCCAGCAGCGACGGGGGGACAATTAACACTGAAGCTTTCTTT.

The chain has TRBV19 and TRBJ1-5; 12 bases line up with TRBD1. Germline V lookup: CDR1 LNHDA, CDR2 SQIVND (reference sequence). The CDR3 runs to 16 residues. With 4 bases clipped from V and 7 bases from J, the junction kept 8 bases outside the gene matches. The CDR3 DNA reads TGTGCCAGTAGTACACAGGGACAGGGGGCAAGCCAGCCCCAGCATTTT. It encodes CASSTQGQGASQPQHF.